The clone carrying this T cell receptor (beta chain) has a single count. Antigen unknown. A second PCR, run for about 7 to 11 cycles, used a sample-barcoded 5' primer plus a J-beta primer mix. TCRdb analysed the 5' RACE reads with MiXCR anew, one entry per CDR3 protein. The sample holds hundreds of thousands of distinct CDR3 sequences, approximately 25% seen once. This entry belongs to a study of blood T cells in healthy people across ages. Study observations and caveats: Changes in expanded clonotypes were possibly confounded, as the CMV status of donors was unknown.

Per sample, extraction of total RNA gave at least 5 micrograms in every case. These data were also filed under a second study, of T cells of mothers and their children. From that report: Samples were provided by three healthy Caucasian mothers and their six children.

This TCR came from a boy under 18 in good health. The specimen was blood.

CDR3: CATTSDTGELFF. CDR3 sequence (DNA): TGTGCCACCACAAGCGACACCGGGGAGCTGTTTTTT. The rearrangement joins TRBV24-1 to TRBJ2-2, with D uncertain. Germline CDR1 reads KGHDR; CDR2 reads SFDVKD. CDR3 size: 12 residues. V lost 8 bases and J 3 bases, leaving 6 bases between the germline ends.